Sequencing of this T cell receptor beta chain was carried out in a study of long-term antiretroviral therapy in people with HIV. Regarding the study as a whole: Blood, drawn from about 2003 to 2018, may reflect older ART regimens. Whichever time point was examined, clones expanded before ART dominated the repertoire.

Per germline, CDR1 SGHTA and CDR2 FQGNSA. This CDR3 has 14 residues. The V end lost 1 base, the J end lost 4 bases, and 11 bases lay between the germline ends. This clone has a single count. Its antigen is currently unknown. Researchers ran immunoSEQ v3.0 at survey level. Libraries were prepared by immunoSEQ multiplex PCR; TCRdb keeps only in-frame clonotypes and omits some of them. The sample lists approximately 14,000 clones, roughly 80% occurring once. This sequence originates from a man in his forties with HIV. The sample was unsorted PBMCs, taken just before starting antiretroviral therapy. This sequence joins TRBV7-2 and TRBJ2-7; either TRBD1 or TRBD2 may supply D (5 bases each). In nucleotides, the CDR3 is TGTGCCAGCAGCTTAGAGGGGACGGGATACGAGCAGTACTTC. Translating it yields CASSLEGTGYEQYF.